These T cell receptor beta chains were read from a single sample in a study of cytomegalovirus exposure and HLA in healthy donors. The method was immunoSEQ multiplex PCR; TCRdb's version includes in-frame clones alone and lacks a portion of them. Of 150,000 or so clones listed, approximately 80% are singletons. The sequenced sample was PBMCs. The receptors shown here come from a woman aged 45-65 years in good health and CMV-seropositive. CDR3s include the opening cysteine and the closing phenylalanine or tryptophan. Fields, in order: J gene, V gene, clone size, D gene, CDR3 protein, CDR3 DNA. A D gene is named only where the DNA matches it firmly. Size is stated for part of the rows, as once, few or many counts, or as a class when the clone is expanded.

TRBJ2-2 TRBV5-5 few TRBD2 CASSLLAGGPAGELFF TGTGCCAGCAGCCTTCTAGCGGGAGGGCCGGCCGGGGAGCTGTTTTTT
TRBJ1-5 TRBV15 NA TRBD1 CATSREAGTANQPQHF TGTGCCACCAGCAGAGAGGCCGGGACAGCAAATCAGCCCCAGCATTTT
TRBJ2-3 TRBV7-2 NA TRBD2 CASSFRAGGGEDTQYF TGTGCCAGCAGCTTCCGAGCGGGGGGAGGTGAAGATACGCAGTATTTT
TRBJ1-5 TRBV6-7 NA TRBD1 CASSYYDRERSQPQHF TGTGCCAGCAGTTATTACGACAGGGAAAGAAGTCAGCCCCAGCATTTT
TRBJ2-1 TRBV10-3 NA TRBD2 CAITASGTYNEQFF TGTGCCATCACGGCTAGCGGGACCTACAATGAGCAGTTCTTC
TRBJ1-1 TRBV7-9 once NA CASSLAGDTEAFF TGTGCCAGCAGCTTGGCAGGGGACACTGAAGCTTTCTTT
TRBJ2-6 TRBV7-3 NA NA CASSRAGGNVLTF TGTGCCAGCAGCCGGGCCGGGGGCAACGTCCTGACTTTC
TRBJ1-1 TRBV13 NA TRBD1 CASSQWTGGTEAFF TGTGCCAGCAGCCAATGGACAGGGGGCACTGAAGCTTTCTTT
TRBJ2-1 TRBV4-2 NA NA CASSQVFSRGTYNEQFF TGTGCCAGCAGCCAAGTTTTCTCCCGGGGGACCTACAATGAGCAGTTCTTC
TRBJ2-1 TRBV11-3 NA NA CASSVGWSRNEQFF TGTGCCAGCAGCGTGGGTTGGAGCCGCAATGAGCAGTTCTTC
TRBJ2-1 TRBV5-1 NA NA CASSSAGNYNEQFF TGCGCCAGCAGCTCGGCGGGGAACTACAATGAGCAGTTCTTC
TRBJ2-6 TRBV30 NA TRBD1 CAWSRGKYSGANGLTF TGTGCCTGGAGCAGGGGGAAATATTCTGGGGCCAACGGCCTGACTTTC
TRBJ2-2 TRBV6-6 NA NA CASSNQDSWPGELFF TGTGCCAGCAGTAATCAGGACAGTTGGCCCGGGGAGCTGTTTTTT
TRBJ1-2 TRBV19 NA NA CASSIDLETVDGKGNYGYTF TGTGCCAGTAGTATAGATCTTGAGACAGTGGACGGCAAAGGCAACTATGGCTACACCTTC
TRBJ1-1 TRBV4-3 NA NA CASSRRSFLGGRDTEAFF TGCGCCAGCAGCCGCCGTTCGTTTTTAGGGGGGAGGGACACTGAAGCTTTCTTT
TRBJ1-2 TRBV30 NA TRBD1 CAWSSTWGQGFGGYTF TGTGCCTGGAGCTCTACATGGGGACAGGGTTTTGGAGGCTACACCTTC
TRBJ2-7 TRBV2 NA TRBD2 CASSESRSSGAGAPYF TGTGCCAGCAGTGAGTCCCGATCTAGCGGGGCCGGGGCGCCGTACTTC
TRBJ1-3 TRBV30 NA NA CAWTRHSSGNTIYF TGTGCCTGGACTCGACACTCCTCTGGAAACACCATATATTTT
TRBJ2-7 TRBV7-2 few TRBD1 CASSSDGTGSYEQYF TGTGCCAGCAGCTCTGATGGGACAGGGAGTTACGAGCAGTACTTC
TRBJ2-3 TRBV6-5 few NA CASSYAGQSTDTQYF TGTGCCAGCAGTTACGCCGGACAGAGCACAGATACGCAGTATTTT
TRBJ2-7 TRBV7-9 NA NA CASRPLIGGIGSGEQYF TGTGCCAGCAGACCCTTAATAGGAGGGATAGGGTCTGGCGAGCAGTACTTC